These T cell receptor beta chains were read from a single sample in a study of blood T cells in healthy people across ages. TCRdb reanalysed the 5' RACE reads using MiXCR and keeps one entry per CDR3 protein. Of about 780,000 distinct CDR3 sequences in the sample, around 50% were seen once. Sequenced sample: blood. The receptor set was obtained from a man older than 75 in good health. The CDR3 runs from the conserved cysteine through the conserved F or W. The D gene is left open where the match is weak. Where a row states a size, it is once, few, many or the class of an expanded clone; other rows omit it.

v_call: TRBV4-3; clone_size: -; j_call: TRBJ2-7; d_call: -; cdr3_aa: CASSLQGTLTYNEQYF; cdr3_nt: TGCGCCAGCAGCCTCCAAGGGACACTAACCTACAATGAGCAGTACTTC
v_call: TRBV29-1; clone_size: -; j_call: TRBJ2-3; d_call: -; cdr3_aa: CSVAADSDAQYF; cdr3_nt: TGCAGCGTTGCCGCGGATAGCGATGCGCAGTATTTT
v_call: TRBV29-1; clone_size: -; j_call: TRBJ2-7; d_call: -; cdr3_aa: CSVQRLGNTYEQYF; cdr3_nt: TGCAGCGTCCAGCGTTTGGGAAATACGTACGAGCAGTACTTC
v_call: TRBV5-1; clone_size: few; j_call: TRBJ2-1; d_call: -; cdr3_aa: CASKQGQMEGNEQFF; cdr3_nt: TGCGCCAGCAAACAGGGGCAAATGGAGGGCAATGAGCAGTTCTTC
v_call: TRBV7-7; clone_size: -; j_call: TRBJ2-1; d_call: TRBD2; cdr3_aa: CASSLASGIHNEQFF; cdr3_nt: TGTGCTAGCAGCTTAGCTAGCGGAATACACAATGAGCAGTTCTTC
v_call: TRBV7-8; clone_size: -; j_call: TRBJ2-1; d_call: -; cdr3_aa: CASSPGRNTPSNEQFF; cdr3_nt: TGTGCCAGCAGCCCCGGTAGAAATACACCCTCCAATGAGCAGTTCTTC
v_call: TRBV12-3/TRBV12-4; clone_size: many; j_call: TRBJ1-2; d_call: -; cdr3_aa: CASSLRGYGYTF; cdr3_nt: TGTGCCAGCAGTTTAAGGGGGTATGGCTACACCTTC
v_call: TRBV20-1; clone_size: -; j_call: TRBJ1-6; d_call: -; cdr3_aa: CSAQVNRGWNSPLHF; cdr3_nt: TGCAGTGCCCAGGTTAACCGGGGTTGGAATTCACCCCTCCACTTT
v_call: TRBV20-1; clone_size: many; j_call: TRBJ2-7; d_call: TRBD2; cdr3_aa: CSASMREYYEQYF; cdr3_nt: TGCAGTGCTAGTATGCGGGAGTACTACGAGCAGTACTTC
v_call: TRBV7-2; clone_size: many; j_call: TRBJ2-3; d_call: -; cdr3_aa: CASSLDPVLYPDTQYF; cdr3_nt: TGTGCCAGCAGCTTAGACCCCGTCCTATACCCAGATACGCAGTATTTT
v_call: TRBV5-6; clone_size: -; j_call: TRBJ2-1; d_call: -; cdr3_aa: CASRGGGGSYNEQFF; cdr3_nt: TGTGCCAGCAGGGGAGGGGGGGGATCCTACAATGAGCAGTTCTTC
v_call: TRBV28; clone_size: once; j_call: TRBJ2-5; d_call: -; cdr3_aa: CASERDIPNEQYF; cdr3_nt: TGTGCCAGCGAGAGAGACATTCCCAATGAGCAGTACTTC
v_call: TRBV7-9; clone_size: once; j_call: TRBJ2-1; d_call: -; cdr3_aa: CASSLGVGSRIRSQETQFF; cdr3_nt: TGTGCCAGCAGCTTAGGAGTAGGGTCCCGTATACGGAGCCAAGAGACCCAGTTCTTC
v_call: TRBV5-1; clone_size: many; j_call: TRBJ2-1; d_call: -; cdr3_aa: CASSWGNEQFF; cdr3_nt: TGTGCCAGCAGTTGGGGGAATGAGCAGTTCTTC
v_call: TRBV6-2/TRBV6-3; clone_size: -; j_call: TRBJ2-5; d_call: -; cdr3_aa: CASSYPGDAETQYF; cdr3_nt: TGTGCCAGCAGTTACCCCGGGGATGCGGAGACCCAGTACTTC
v_call: TRBV28; clone_size: -; j_call: TRBJ2-7; d_call: -; cdr3_aa: CASGADEQYF; cdr3_nt: TGTGCCTCCGGGGCAGACGAGCAGTACTTC
v_call: TRBV9; clone_size: many; j_call: TRBJ2-7; d_call: -; cdr3_aa: CASSVDAGISSYEQYF; cdr3_nt: TGTGCCAGCAGCGTAGATGCGGGAATAAGCTCCTACGAGCAGTACTTC
v_call: TRBV20-1; clone_size: few; j_call: TRBJ2-7; d_call: -; cdr3_aa: CSARTPAGTSYEQYF; cdr3_nt: TGCAGTGCCCGGACTCCGGCCGGCACTTCCTACGAGCAGTACTTC
v_call: TRBV10-3; clone_size: -; j_call: TRBJ2-7; d_call: TRBD1; cdr3_aa: CAIRWTGQSYEQYF; cdr3_nt: TGTGCCATCAGATGGACAGGGCAATCCTACGAGCAGTACTTC
v_call: TRBV20-1; clone_size: -; j_call: TRBJ1-1; d_call: -; cdr3_aa: CSARPPIPRGNTEAFF; cdr3_nt: TGCAGTGCTAGACCCCCTATCCCCCGGGGCAACACTGAAGCTTTCTTT
v_call: TRBV6-5; clone_size: -; j_call: TRBJ1-2; d_call: TRBD1; cdr3_aa: CASSSDRANYGYTF; cdr3_nt: TGTGCCAGCAGTTCGGACAGGGCCAACTATGGCTACACCTTC
v_call: TRBV12-3/TRBV12-4; clone_size: many; j_call: TRBJ2-7; d_call: -; cdr3_aa: CASSSGLEQYF; cdr3_nt: TGTGCCAGCAGTTCCGGCCTTGAGCAGTACTTC
v_call: TRBV19; clone_size: -; j_call: TRBJ2-7; d_call: TRBD2; cdr3_aa: CASSPSSGDYYEQYF; cdr3_nt: TGTGCCAGTAGTCCGTCGAGCGGGGATTATTACGAGCAGTACTTC
v_call: TRBV24-1; clone_size: -; j_call: TRBJ2-1; d_call: TRBD2; cdr3_aa: CATSDAKTSGRSNEQFF; cdr3_nt: TGTGCCACCAGTGACGCCAAGACTAGCGGGAGAAGTAATGAGCAGTTCTTC
v_call: TRBV7-2; clone_size: -; j_call: TRBJ2-7; d_call: -; cdr3_aa: CASSWDGYNEQYF; cdr3_nt: TGTGCCAGCAGCTGGGACGGATACAATGAGCAGTACTTC
v_call: TRBV7-2; clone_size: -; j_call: TRBJ2-7; d_call: -; cdr3_aa: CASSLAGGPGTPYEQYF; cdr3_nt: TGTGCCAGCAGCTTAGCAGGGGGGCCAGGGACCCCCTACGAGCAGTACTTC
v_call: TRBV7-2; clone_size: -; j_call: TRBJ2-2; d_call: -; cdr3_aa: CASSFNSGTSTGELFF; cdr3_nt: TGTGCCAGCAGCTTTAATTCCGGGACGAGCACCGGGGAGCTGTTTTTT
v_call: TRBV5-5; clone_size: few; j_call: TRBJ2-3; d_call: TRBD1; cdr3_aa: CASSTWTGAEDTQYF; cdr3_nt: TGTGCCAGCAGCACCTGGACAGGGGCGGAAGATACGCAGTATTTT
v_call: TRBV12-3/TRBV12-4; clone_size: many; j_call: TRBJ2-2; d_call: -; cdr3_aa: CASSLGRQLFF; cdr3_nt: TGTGCCAGCAGTCTGGGACGCCAGCTGTTTTTT
v_call: TRBV11-1; clone_size: many; j_call: TRBJ2-3; d_call: -; cdr3_aa: CASSSPRGDRDTQYF; cdr3_nt: TGTGCCAGCAGCTCCCCCCGAGGGGATCGTGATACGCAGTATTTT
v_call: TRBV6-1; clone_size: once; j_call: TRBJ1-4; d_call: -; cdr3_aa: CASRLGGAGEKLFF; cdr3_nt: TGTGCCAGCAGATTGGGGGGGGCCGGTGAAAAACTGTTTTTT
v_call: TRBV20-1; clone_size: -; j_call: TRBJ2-7; d_call: -; cdr3_aa: CSANPLGQISYEQYF; cdr3_nt: TGCAGTGCTAACCCGTTGGGGCAAATCTCCTACGAGCAGTACTTC
v_call: TRBV20-1; clone_size: -; j_call: TRBJ2-4; d_call: TRBD2; cdr3_aa: CSAPGTSGFKNIQYF; cdr3_nt: TGCAGTGCTCCCGGGACTAGCGGATTCAAAAACATTCAGTACTTC
v_call: TRBV14; clone_size: few; j_call: TRBJ2-1; d_call: TRBD2; cdr3_aa: CASSQLHSGRDEQFF; cdr3_nt: TGTGCCAGCAGCCAACTTCACAGCGGGAGGGATGAGCAGTTCTTC
v_call: TRBV20-1; clone_size: -; j_call: TRBJ2-3; d_call: -; cdr3_aa: CSAGTAGDTQYF; cdr3_nt: TGCAGTGCGGGGACGGCAGGAGATACGCAGTATTTT
v_call: TRBV18; clone_size: few; j_call: TRBJ2-3; d_call: -; cdr3_aa: CASSPSTTGTDTQYF; cdr3_nt: TGTGCCAGCTCACCATCGACAACCGGGACGGATACGCAGTATTTT
v_call: TRBV7-9; clone_size: few; j_call: TRBJ2-5; d_call: TRBD1; cdr3_aa: CASSFFPVDRGYLQETQYF; cdr3_nt: TGTGCCAGCAGCTTCTTTCCCGTGGACAGGGGGTACCTACAAGAGACCCAGTACTTC
v_call: TRBV5-1; clone_size: -; j_call: TRBJ2-3; d_call: -; cdr3_aa: CASSLGTLVSKDTQYF; cdr3_nt: TGCGCCAGCAGCTTGGGAACCCTAGTGAGCAAAGATACGCAGTATTTT
v_call: TRBV10-3; clone_size: -; j_call: TRBJ2-7; d_call: -; cdr3_aa: CAISARTGQSGAEQYF; cdr3_nt: TGTGCCATCAGTGCCCGAACAGGGCAGTCGGGGGCTGAGCAGTACTTC
v_call: TRBV20-1; clone_size: few; j_call: TRBJ2-3; d_call: TRBD2; cdr3_aa: CSGTLAGYTDTQYF; cdr3_nt: TGCAGTGGTACCCTAGCGGGATACACAGATACGCAGTATTTT
v_call: TRBV5-1; clone_size: few; j_call: TRBJ2-7; d_call: -; cdr3_aa: CASSPRSNYEQYF; cdr3_nt: TGCGCCAGCAGTCCACGGAGCAACTACGAGCAGTACTTC
v_call: TRBV9; clone_size: -; j_call: TRBJ2-5; d_call: TRBD1; cdr3_aa: CASSVTGDEGTQYF; cdr3_nt: TGTGCCAGCAGCGTTACAGGGGATGAAGGGACCCAGTACTTC
v_call: TRBV6-2/TRBV6-3; clone_size: -; j_call: TRBJ2-3; d_call: -; cdr3_aa: CASSPAGVPKMTQYF; cdr3_nt: TGTGCCAGCAGTCCCGCCGGAGTCCCGAAGATGACGCAGTATTTT